This is a list of T cell receptor beta chains from one sample in a study of siplizumab effects on memory and regulatory T cells. TCRdb's table, derived via immunoSEQ multiplex PCR, lists solely in-frame clones and lacks some. Here the sample spans approximately 90,000 clones, approximately 95% being singletons. The specimen sequenced was non-Treg CD4+ T cells sorted from blood. Receptors originate from a human donor in good health. The CDR3 runs from the conserved cysteine through the conserved F or W. D genes are given only for firm matches. Expanded clones are given a class, and other clones once, few, many or no size at all.

V gene	clone size	J gene	D gene	CDR3 protein	CDR3 DNA
TRBV30	.	TRBJ2-3	TRBD2	CAWSVLAGGDTQYF	TGTGCCTGGAGTGTACTAGCGGGAGGTGATACGCAGTATTTT
TRBV27	.	TRBJ2-3	TRBD2	CASSFGLANTDTQYF	TGTGCCAGCAGTTTTGGACTAGCGAACACAGATACGCAGTATTTT
TRBV14	.	TRBJ1-2	.	CASSHSDSWINYGYTF	TGTGCCAGCAGCCACTCGGACAGCTGGATAAACTATGGCTACACCTTC
TRBV2	.	TRBJ2-7	.	CASSEQRSSYEQYF	TGTGCCAGCAGTGAACAGAGATCCTCCTACGAGCAGTACTTC
TRBV4-1	once	TRBJ1-2	.	CASSQGSDYGYTF	TGCGCCAGCAGCCAAGGGTCCGACTATGGCTACACCTTC
TRBV19	.	TRBJ1-2	TRBD1	CASTNLEGTGGSYGYTF	TGTGCCAGTACCAATCTGGAGGGGACAGGGGGCTCCTATGGCTACACCTTC
TRBV19	.	TRBJ1-3	.	CASSKPSSGNTIYF	TGTGCCAGTAGTAAGCCCAGCTCTGGAAACACCATATATTTT
TRBV2	.	TRBJ1-1	.	CASSIQGTEAFF	TGTGCCAGCAGTATTCAAGGCACTGAAGCTTTCTTT
TRBV6-5	.	TRBJ2-7	.	CASSYPVPTNEQYF	TGTGCCAGCAGTTACCCAGTCCCCACCAACGAGCAGTACTTC
TRBV18	.	TRBJ2-7	.	CASSPQAGEQYF	TGTGCCAGCTCACCACAGGCGGGCGAGCAGTACTTC
TRBV9	.	TRBJ2-1	.	CASSVGIAAIGDNEQFF	TGTGCCAGCAGCGTAGGGATAGCGGCCATTGGGGACAATGAGCAGTTCTTC
TRBV30	.	TRBJ2-7	.	CAWSVVTFGAYEQYF	TGTGCCTGGAGTGTAGTCACCTTCGGGGCCTACGAGCAGTACTTC
TRBV6-5	.	TRBJ2-7	TRBD1	CASSYPGQGREQYF	TGTGCCAGCAGTTACCCCGGACAGGGGCGTGAGCAGTACTTC
TRBV18	.	TRBJ2-7	TRBD1	CASSLGTGEQYF	TGTGCCAGCTCACTTGGGACAGGCGAGCAGTACTTC
TRBV7-9	.	TRBJ2-1	TRBD2	CASSFGTSDYNEQFF	TGTGCCAGCAGCTTCGGGACTAGCGACTACAATGAGCAGTTCTTC
TRBV6-1	.	TRBJ2-7	.	CASRKQGRYEQYF	TGTGCCAGCAGAAAACAGGGAAGGTACGAGCAGTACTTC
TRBV11-3	.	TRBJ2-1	TRBD2	CASSSLTSGTYNEQFF	TGTGCCAGCAGCTCATTGACTAGCGGGACTTACAATGAGCAGTTCTTC
TRBV7-9	.	TRBJ2-3	TRBD2	CASSPVRGGTDTQYF	TGTGCCAGCAGCCCCGTGCGGGGGGGCACAGATACGCAGTATTTT
TRBV10-3	.	TRBJ2-7	TRBD1	CAISERGQGYEQYF	TGTGCCATCAGTGAAAGAGGACAGGGCTACGAGCAGTACTTC
TRBV6-5	once	TRBJ2-1	.	CASSYSSGSSNEQFF	TGTGCCAGCAGTTACTCTTCAGGCAGTAGCAATGAGCAGTTCTTC
TRBV11-2	.	TRBJ2-7	.	CASSLDLRREQYF	TGTGCCAGCAGCTTAGATCTAAGAAGGGAGCAGTACTTC
TRBV30	.	TRBJ1-2	.	CASTGRGGPLSGYTF	TGTGCCTCTACAGGGAGAGGCGGGCCTCTATCTGGCTACACCTTC
TRBV19	.	TRBJ2-3	.	CASSLGSTDTQYF	TGTGCCAGTAGTCTAGGCTCCACAGATACGCAGTATTTT
TRBV5-5	.	TRBJ2-1	TRBD2	CASSPYSGGGYNEQFF	TGTGCCAGCAGCCCCTACAGTGGCGGGGGCTACAATGAGCAGTTCTTC
TRBV2	few	TRBJ1-1	.	CASSPYTEAFF	TGTGCCAGCAGCCCATACACTGAAGCTTTCTTT
TRBV6-5	.	TRBJ1-5	.	CASSYSKGQPQHF	TGTGCCAGCAGTTACTCGAAGGGACAGCCCCAGCATTTT
TRBV5-5	.	TRBJ2-3	.	CASSLDGQTTDTQYF	TGTGCCAGCAGCTTGGATGGACAAACCACAGATACGCAGTATTTT
TRBV5-1	.	TRBJ1-3	.	CASSSGETSGNTIYF	TGCGCCAGCAGCTCGGGAGAGACCTCTGGAAACACCATATATTTT
TRBV21-1	once	TRBJ2-2	.	CASSKDSGNGELFF	TGTGCCAGCAGCAAAGATAGTGGTAACGGGGAGCTGTTTTTT
TRBV19	.	TRBJ1-1	TRBD1	CASSHRTGGIEAFF	TGTGCCAGTAGTCATCGGACAGGGGGAATCGAAGCTTTCTTT
TRBV5-1	.	TRBJ2-7	TRBD2	CASSPRASGSYEQYF	TGCGCCAGCAGCCCCCGTGCTAGCGGCTCCTACGAGCAGTACTTC
TRBV5-1	.	TRBJ1-1	.	CASSLGAGASTEAFF	TGCGCCAGCAGCTTGGGGGCAGGGGCGAGTACTGAAGCTTTCTTT
TRBV19	.	TRBJ1-4	TRBD1	CASSNYRRTGSDEKLFF	TGTGCCAGTAGTAATTACCGCCGGACAGGGAGCGATGAAAAACTGTTTTTT
TRBV29-1	.	TRBJ2-1	TRBD2	CSVTSGTGEQFF	TGCAGCGTGACTAGCGGCACAGGTGAGCAGTTCTTC
TRBV5-1	.	TRBJ1-2	TRBD1	CASSSQSGGDYGYTF	TGCGCCAGCAGCTCTCAATCAGGGGGGGACTATGGCTACACCTTC
TRBV7-2	.	TRBJ2-1	TRBD2	CASSSLGLATNEQFF	TGTGCCAGCAGCTCCCTTGGACTAGCGACAAATGAGCAGTTCTTC
TRBV5-1	.	TRBJ1-3	TRBD1	CASSLEGQPRTGNTIYF	TGCGCCAGCAGCTTGGAGGGACAGCCAAGAACTGGAAACACCATATATTTT
TRBV6-1	.	TRBJ1-1	.	CASSSPVGEAFF	TGTGCCAGCAGTAGCCCGGTGGGTGAAGCTTTCTTT
TRBV30	.	TRBJ1-3	.	CAWSTVISGNTIYF	TGTGCCTGGAGTACAGTTATCTCTGGAAACACCATATATTTT
TRBV6-6	.	TRBJ2-7	TRBD2	CASSQGPGGTNEQYF	TGTGCCAGCAGCCAAGGACCGGGGGGGACGAACGAGCAGTACTTC
TRBV5-1	.	TRBJ2-1	.	CASSLDRGTAYNEQFF	TGCGCCAGCAGCTTGGATCGGGGCACCGCCTACAATGAGCAGTTCTTC
TRBV18	.	TRBJ2-1	.	CASSPPGVRSHEQFF	TGTGCCAGCTCACCTCCAGGTGTCCGATCCCATGAGCAGTTCTTC
TRBV7-2	.	TRBJ2-2	TRBD2	CASSLGTSGVGELFF	TGTGCCAGCAGCTTGGGGACTAGCGGGGTAGGGGAGCTGTTTTTT
TRBV6-1	once	TRBJ2-1	.	CASNGQLNNEQFF	TGTGCCAGCAATGGACAGTTGAACAATGAGCAGTTCTTC
TRBV5-6	.	TRBJ2-5	TRBD2	CASSLRTSGGPQETQYF	TGTGCCAGCAGCTTACGGACTAGCGGGGGGCCGCAGGAGACCCAGTACTTC
TRBV5-5	.	TRBJ2-1	.	CASSLDNYNEQFF	TGTGCCAGCAGCTTAGACAACTACAATGAGCAGTTCTTC
TRBV7-2	.	TRBJ2-7	.	CASSLEGTETYEQYF	TGTGCCAGCAGCTTAGAGGGAACAGAAACCTACGAGCAGTACTTC
TRBV19	.	TRBJ2-3	TRBD2	CASSILSGSYPDTQYF	TGTGCCAGTAGTATATTAAGCGGGAGTTATCCAGATACGCAGTATTTT
TRBV30	.	TRBJ1-4	.	CAWLPPGHQTEKLFF	TGTGCCTGGTTACCTCCGGGACACCAAACTGAAAAACTGTTTTTT
TRBV6-5	.	TRBJ1-1	.	CASSYSGRAKYTEAFF	TGTGCCAGCAGTTACTCGGGAAGGGCGAAGTACACTGAAGCTTTCTTT
TRBV18	once	TRBJ1-1	.	CASSPGGLSRSSEAFF	TGTGCCAGCTCACCGGGAGGACTTTCAAGGAGCTCTGAAGCTTTCTTT
TRBV6-1	.	TRBJ1-2	.	CASSEATGQGYGYTF	TGTGCCAGCAGTGAAGCAACAGGGCAGGGCTATGGCTACACCTTC
TRBV7-3	.	TRBJ2-1	TRBD2	CASSFVAGDDEQFF	TGTGCCAGCAGCTTTGTAGCGGGAGACGATGAGCAGTTCTTC
TRBV11-2	.	TRBJ1-2	.	CASSLDQTVLYGYTF	TGTGCCAGCAGCTTAGATCAAACAGTCCTCTATGGCTACACCTTC
TRBV5-1	once	TRBJ2-5	.	CASSSENRGKTQYF	TGCGCCAGCAGCTCTGAGAATCGGGGGAAGACCCAGTACTTC
TRBV7-7	once	TRBJ2-1	.	CASSPELYNEQFF	TGTGCTAGCAGCCCAGAGCTCTACAATGAGCAGTTCTTC